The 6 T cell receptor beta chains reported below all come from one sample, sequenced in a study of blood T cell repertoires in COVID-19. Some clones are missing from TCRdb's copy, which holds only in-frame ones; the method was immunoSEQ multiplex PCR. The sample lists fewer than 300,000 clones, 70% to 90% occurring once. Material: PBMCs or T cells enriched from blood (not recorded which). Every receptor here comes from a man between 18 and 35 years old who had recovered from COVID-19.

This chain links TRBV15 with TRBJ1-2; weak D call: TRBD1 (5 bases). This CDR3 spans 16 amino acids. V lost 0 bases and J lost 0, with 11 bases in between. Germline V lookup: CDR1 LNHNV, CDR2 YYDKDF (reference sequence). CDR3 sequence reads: CATSRDRTLTNYGYTF. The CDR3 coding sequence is TGTGCCACCAGCAGAGATAGGACACTTACTAACTATGGCTACACCTTC.

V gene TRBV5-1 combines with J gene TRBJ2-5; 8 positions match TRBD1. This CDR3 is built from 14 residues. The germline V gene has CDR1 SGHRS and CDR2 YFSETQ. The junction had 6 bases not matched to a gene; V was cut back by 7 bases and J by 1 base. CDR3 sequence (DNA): TGCGCCAGCGGACAGACAGGGGCCCAAGAGACCCAGTACTTC. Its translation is CASGQTGAQETQYF.

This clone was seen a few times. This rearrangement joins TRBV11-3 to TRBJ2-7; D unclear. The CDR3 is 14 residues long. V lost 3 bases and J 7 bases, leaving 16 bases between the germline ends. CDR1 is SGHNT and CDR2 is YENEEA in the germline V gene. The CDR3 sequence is CASSLVGSAREQYF. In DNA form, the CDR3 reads TGTGCCAGCAGCTTGGTTGGATCAGCGCGGGAGCAGTACTTC. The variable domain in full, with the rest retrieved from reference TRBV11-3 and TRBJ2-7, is EAGVVQSPRYKIIEKKQPVAFWCNPISGHNTLYWYLQNLGQGPELLIRYENEEAVDDSQLPKDRFSAERLKGVDSTLKIQPAELGDSAVYLCASSLVGSAREQYFGPGTRLTVT.

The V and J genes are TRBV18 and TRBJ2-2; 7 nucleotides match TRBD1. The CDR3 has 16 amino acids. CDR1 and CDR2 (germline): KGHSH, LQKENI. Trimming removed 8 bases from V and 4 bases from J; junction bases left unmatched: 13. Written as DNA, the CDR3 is TGTGCCAGCCAACTCGTATTGACAGGGAGCACCGGGGAGCTGTTTTTT. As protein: CASQLVLTGSTGELFF.

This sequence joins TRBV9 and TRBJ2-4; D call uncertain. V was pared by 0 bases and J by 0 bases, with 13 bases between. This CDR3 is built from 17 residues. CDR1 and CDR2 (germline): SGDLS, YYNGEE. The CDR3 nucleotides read TGTGCCAGCAGCGTAGTTTCTCTTCGGTTAGCCAAAAACATTCAGTACTTC. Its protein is CASSVVSLRLAKNIQYF.

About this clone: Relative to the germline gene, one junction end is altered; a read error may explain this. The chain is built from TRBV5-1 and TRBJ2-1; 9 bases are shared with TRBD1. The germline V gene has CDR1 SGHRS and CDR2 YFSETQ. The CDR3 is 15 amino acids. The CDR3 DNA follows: TGCGCCAGCAGCTTGGGAACAGGGGGCTACGATGAGCAGTTCTTC. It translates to CASSLGTGGYDEQFF.